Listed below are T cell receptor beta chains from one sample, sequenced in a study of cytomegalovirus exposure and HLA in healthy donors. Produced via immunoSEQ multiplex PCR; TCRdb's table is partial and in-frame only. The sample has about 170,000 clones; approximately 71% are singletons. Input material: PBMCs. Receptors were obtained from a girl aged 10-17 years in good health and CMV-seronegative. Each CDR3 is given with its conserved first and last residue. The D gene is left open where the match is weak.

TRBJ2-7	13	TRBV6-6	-	CASTGGGHYEQYF
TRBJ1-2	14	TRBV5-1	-	CASSLGDTLYGYTF
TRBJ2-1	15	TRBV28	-	CASSTIWQAYNEQFF
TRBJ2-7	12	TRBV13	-	CASSLPFYEQYF
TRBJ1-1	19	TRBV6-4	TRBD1	CASSDFGGTGWFSGTEAFF
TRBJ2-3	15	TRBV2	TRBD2	CASRRTSAGTDTQYF
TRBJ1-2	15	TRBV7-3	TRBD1	CASSLGQESGYGYTF
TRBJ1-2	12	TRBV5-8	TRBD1	CAIGTAQRGYTF
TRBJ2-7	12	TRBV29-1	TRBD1	CSVGQGDYEQYF
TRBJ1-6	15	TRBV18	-	CASSPDPGGSSPLHF
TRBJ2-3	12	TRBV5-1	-	CASSSYTDTQYF
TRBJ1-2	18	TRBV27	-	CASSSHSPGGRGNYGYTF
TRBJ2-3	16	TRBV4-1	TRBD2	CASSPLSGASTDTQYF
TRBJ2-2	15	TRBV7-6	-	CASAHNSGDAGELFF
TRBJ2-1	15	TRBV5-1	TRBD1	CASREGDRTYNEQFF
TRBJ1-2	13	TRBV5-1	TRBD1	CASSSGTGVDYTF
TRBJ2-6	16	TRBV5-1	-	CASGGQAISGANVLTF
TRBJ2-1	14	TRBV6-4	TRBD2	CASSPGGATNEQFF
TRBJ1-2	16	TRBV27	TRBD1	CASTNLGTGANYGYTF
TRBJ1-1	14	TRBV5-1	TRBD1	CASSSGQENTEAFF
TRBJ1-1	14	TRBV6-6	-	CASSYSSPNTEAFF
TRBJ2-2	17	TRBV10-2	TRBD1	CASSDRQGARVAGELFF
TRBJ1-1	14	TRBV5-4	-	CASSPPRGATEAFF
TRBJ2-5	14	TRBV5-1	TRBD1	CASSPNRGRETQYF
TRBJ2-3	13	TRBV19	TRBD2	CASSRPGGDTQYF
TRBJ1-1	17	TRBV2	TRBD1	CASSDPRQGAFLIEAFF
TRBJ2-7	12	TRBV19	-	CASSSGTYEQYF
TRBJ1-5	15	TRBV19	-	CASSIWAESNQPQHF
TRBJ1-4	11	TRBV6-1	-	CASSASEKLFF
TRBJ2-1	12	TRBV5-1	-	CASSPGGGEQFF
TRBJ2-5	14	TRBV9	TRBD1	CASSRQGIQETQYF
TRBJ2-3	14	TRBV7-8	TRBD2	CASASGGVTDTQYF
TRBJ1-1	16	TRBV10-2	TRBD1	CACGDRRMGMNTEAFF
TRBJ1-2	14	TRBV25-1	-	CASRSYREGYGYTF
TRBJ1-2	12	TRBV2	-	CASGGGIDGYTF